This TCR beta chain was obtained from a study of T cell responses to AZD1222 COVID-19 vaccine. Repertoires were generated with immunoSEQ multiplex PCR, while TCRdb's copy carries only in-frame clones and drops some. The repertoire holds 120,000 to 150,000 clones, with 80% to 90% as singletons. V was pared by 5 bases and J by 6 bases, with 21 bases between. Germline V lookup: CDR1 SGHTA, CDR2 FQGNSA. This CDR3 is 16 amino acids long. The sequence was collected from an adult in good health. The sequenced sample was peripheral blood, obtained on day 0 of AZD1222 vaccination. The chain combines TRBV7-2 with TRBJ2-3, with a tentative D call TRBD2 (6 bases). The chain's CDR3 is CASSPDTQFGGDTQYF. For the CDR3, the DNA is TGTGCCAGCAGCCCTGATACACAGTTCGGAGGGGATACGCAGTATTTT. The whole variable domain, filled in from reference TRBV7-2 and TRBJ2-3, reads GAGVSQSPSNKVTEKGKDVELRCDPISGHTALYWYRQSLGQGLEFLIYFQGNSAPDKSGLPSDRFSAERTGGSVSTLTIQRTQQEDSAVYLCASSPDTQFGGDTQYFGPGTRLTVL.